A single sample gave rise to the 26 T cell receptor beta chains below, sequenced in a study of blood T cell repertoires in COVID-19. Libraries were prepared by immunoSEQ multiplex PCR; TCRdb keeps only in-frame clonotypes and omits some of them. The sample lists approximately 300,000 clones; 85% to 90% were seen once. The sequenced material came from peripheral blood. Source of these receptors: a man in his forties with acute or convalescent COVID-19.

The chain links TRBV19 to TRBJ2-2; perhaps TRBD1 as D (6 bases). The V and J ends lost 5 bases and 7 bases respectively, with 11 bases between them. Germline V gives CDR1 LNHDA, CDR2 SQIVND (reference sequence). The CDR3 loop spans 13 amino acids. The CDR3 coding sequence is TGTGCCAGTAGTTACCAGGGGCGCGGGGAGCTGTTTTTT. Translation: CASSYQGRGELFF.

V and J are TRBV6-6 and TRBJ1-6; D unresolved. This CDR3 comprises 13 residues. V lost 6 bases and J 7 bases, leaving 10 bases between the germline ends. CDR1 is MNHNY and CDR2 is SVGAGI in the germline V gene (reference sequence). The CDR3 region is CASSPSRNSPLHF. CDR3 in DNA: TGTGCCAGCAGCCCTTCGAGGAATTCACCCCTCCACTTT.

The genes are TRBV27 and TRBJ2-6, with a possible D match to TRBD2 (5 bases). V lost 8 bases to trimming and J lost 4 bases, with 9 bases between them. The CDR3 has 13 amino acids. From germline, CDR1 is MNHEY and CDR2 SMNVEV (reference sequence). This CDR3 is CASGPGGANVLTF. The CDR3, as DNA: TGTGCCAGCGGACCGGGGGGGGCCAACGTCCTGACTTTC.

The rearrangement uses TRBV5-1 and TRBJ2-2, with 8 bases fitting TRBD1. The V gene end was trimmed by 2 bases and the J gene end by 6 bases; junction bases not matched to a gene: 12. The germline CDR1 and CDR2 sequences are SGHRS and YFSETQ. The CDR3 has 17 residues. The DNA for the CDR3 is TGCGCCAGCAGCTTAAAACTACAGGGGGAAGGAGCCGGGGAGCTGTTTTTT. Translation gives CASSLKLQGEGAGELFF. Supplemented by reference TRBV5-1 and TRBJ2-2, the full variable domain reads KAGVTQTPRYLIKTRGQQVTLSCSPISGHRSVSWYQQTPGQGLQFLFEYFSETQRNKGNFPGRFSGRQFSNSRSEMNVSTLELGDSALYLCASSLKLQGEGAGELFFGEGSRLTVL.

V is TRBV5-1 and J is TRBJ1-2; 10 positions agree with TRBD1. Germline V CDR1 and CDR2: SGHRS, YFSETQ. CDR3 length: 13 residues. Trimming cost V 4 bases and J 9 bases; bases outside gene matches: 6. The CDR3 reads CASSPGTGDSYTF. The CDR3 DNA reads TGCGCCAGCAGCCCAGGGACAGGGGATAGCTACACCTTC.

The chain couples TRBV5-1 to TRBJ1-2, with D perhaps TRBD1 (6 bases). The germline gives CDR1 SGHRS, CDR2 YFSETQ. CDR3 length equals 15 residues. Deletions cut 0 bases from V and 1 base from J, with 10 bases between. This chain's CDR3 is CASSLGGHFNYGYTF. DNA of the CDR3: TGCGCCAGCAGCTTGGGGGGACATTTTAACTATGGCTACACCTTC.

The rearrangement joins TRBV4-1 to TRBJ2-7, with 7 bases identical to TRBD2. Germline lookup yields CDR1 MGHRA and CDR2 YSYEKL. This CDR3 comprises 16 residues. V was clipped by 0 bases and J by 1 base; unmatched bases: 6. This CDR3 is CASSQDVGEGSYEQYF. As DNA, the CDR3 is TGCGCCAGCAGCCAAGATGTAGGGGAGGGTTCCTACGAGCAGTACTTC.

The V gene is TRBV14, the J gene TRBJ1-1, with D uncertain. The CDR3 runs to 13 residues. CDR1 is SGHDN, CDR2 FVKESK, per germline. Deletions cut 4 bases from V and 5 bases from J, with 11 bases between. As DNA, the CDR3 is TGTGCCAGCAGCCTCACCTCGGGAACTGAAGCTTTCTTT. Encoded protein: CASSLTSGTEAFF.

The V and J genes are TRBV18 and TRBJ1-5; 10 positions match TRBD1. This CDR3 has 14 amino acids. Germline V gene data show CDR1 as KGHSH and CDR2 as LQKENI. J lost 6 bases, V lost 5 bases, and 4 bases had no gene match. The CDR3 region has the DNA TGTGCCAGCTCAGGGACAGGGGTCGGTCAGCCCCAGCATTTT. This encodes CASSGTGVGQPQHF.

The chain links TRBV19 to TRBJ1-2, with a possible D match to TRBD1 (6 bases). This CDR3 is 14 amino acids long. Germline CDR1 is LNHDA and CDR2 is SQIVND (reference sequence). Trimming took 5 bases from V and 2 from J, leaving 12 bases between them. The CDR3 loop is CASSWGLSNYGYTF. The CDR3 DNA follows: TGTGCCAGTAGTTGGGGGCTGTCAAACTATGGCTACACCTTC.

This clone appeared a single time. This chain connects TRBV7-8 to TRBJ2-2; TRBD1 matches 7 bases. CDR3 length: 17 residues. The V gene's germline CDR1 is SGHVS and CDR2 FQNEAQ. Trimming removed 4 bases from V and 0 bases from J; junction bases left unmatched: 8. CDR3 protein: CASSYRTGQPNTGELFF. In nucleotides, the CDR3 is TGTGCCAGCAGCTACAGGACGGGACAGCCGAACACCGGGGAGCTGTTTTTT.

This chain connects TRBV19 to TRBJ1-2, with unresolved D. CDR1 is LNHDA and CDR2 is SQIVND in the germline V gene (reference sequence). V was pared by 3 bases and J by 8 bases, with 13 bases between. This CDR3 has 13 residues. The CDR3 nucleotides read TGTGCCAGTAGTATGGCCCGAGGGCGCGGCTACACCTTC. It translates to CASSMARGRGYTF.

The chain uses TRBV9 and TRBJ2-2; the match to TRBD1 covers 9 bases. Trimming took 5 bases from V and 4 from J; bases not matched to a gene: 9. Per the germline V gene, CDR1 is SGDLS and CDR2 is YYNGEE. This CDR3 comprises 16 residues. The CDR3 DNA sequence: TGTGCCAGCAGGCCGTCTGGGACAGGGAGCACCGGGGAGCTGTTTTTT. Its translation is CASRPSGTGSTGELFF. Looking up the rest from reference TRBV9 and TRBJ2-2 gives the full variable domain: DSGVTQTPKHLITATGQRVTLRCSPRSGDLSVYWYQQSLDQGLQFLIQYYNGEERAKGNILERFSAQQFPDLHSELNLSSLELGDSALYFCASRPSGTGSTGELFFGEGSRLTVL.

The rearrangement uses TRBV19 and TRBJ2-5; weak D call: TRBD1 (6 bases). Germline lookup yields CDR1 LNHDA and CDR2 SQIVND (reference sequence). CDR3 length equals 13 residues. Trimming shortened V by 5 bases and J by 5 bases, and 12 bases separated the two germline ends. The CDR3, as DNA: TGTGCCAGTAGTTCCAGGGGAAGGGAGACCCAGTACTTC. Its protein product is CASSSRGRETQYF.

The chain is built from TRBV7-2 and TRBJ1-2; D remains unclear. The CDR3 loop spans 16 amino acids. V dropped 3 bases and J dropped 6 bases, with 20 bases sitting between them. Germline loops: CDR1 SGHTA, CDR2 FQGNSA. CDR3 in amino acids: CASSLGDKLRVNGYTF. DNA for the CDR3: TGTGCCAGCAGCTTGGGTGACAAGCTCAGAGTCAATGGCTACACCTTC.

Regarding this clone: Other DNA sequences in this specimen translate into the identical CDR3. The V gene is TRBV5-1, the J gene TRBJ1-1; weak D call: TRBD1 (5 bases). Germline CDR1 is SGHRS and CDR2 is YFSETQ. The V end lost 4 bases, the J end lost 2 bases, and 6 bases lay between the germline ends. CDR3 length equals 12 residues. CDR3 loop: CASSRGNTEAFF. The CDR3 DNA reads TGCGCCAGCAGCAGGGGTAACACTGAAGCTTTCTTT.

The CDR3 sequence is CASIQQSYEQYF. CDR3 bases: TGTGCCAGCATACAACAGAGCTACGAGCAGTACTTC. The chain joins TRBV2 to TRBJ2-7; no firm D call. Trimming left V 7 bases short and J 3 bases short, with 10 bases between. The CDR3 has 12 residues. Germline CDR1 and CDR2: SNHLY and FYNNEI.

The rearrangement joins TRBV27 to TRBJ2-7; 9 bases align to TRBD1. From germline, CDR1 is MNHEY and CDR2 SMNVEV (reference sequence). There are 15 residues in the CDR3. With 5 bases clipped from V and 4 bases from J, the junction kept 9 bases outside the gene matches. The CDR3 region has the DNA TGTGCCAGCAGTCCCCCCGGGACAGGGAGGTACGAGCAGTACTTC. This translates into CASSPPGTGRYEQYF.

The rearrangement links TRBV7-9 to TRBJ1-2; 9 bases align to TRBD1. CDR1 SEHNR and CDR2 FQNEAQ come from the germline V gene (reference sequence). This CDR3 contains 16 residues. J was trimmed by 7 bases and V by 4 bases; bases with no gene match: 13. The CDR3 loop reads CASSSWTGAMKGGYTF. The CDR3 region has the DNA TGTGCCAGCAGCTCCTGGACAGGGGCGATGAAAGGTGGCTACACCTTC. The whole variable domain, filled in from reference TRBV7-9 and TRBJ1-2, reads DTGVSQNPRHKITKRGQNVTFRCDPISEHNRLYWYRQTLGQGPEFLTYFQNEAQLEKSRLLSDRFSAERPKGSFSTLEIQRTEQGDSAMYLCASSSWTGAMKGGYTFGSGTRLTVV.

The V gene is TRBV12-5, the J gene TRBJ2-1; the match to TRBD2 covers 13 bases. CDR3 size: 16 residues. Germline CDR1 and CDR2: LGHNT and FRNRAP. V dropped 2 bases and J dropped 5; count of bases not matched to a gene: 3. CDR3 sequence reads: CASGLRLAGGNNEQFF. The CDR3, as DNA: TGTGCTAGTGGTTTGAGACTAGCGGGGGGTAACAATGAGCAGTTCTTC.

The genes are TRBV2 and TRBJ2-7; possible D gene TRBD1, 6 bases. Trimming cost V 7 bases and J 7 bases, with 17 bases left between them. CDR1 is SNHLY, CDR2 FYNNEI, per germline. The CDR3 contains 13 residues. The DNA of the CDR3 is TGTGCCAGCAAGAGGACAGCACTTTGGGAGCAGTACTTC. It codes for CASKRTALWEQYF.

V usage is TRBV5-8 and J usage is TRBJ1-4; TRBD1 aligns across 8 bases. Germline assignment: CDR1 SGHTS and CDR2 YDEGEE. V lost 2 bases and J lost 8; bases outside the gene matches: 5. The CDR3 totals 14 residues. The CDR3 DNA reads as TGTGCCAGCAGCTTAGACAGGGGCGACGAAAAACTGTTTTTT. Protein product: CASSLDRGDEKLFF.

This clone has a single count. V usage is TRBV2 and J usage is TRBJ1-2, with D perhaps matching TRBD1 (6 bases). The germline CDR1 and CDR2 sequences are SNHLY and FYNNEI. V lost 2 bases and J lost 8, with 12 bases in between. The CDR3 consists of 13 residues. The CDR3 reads CASSERGFGGYTF. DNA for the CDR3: TGTGCCAGCAGTGAAAGGGGGTTTGGGGGCTACACCTTC.

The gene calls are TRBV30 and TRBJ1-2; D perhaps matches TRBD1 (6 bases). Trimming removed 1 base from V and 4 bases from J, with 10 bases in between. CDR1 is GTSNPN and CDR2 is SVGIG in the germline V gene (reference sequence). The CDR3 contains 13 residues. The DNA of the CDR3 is TGTGCCTGGAGTGCCAGGGGCCCCTATGGCTACACCTTC. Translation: CAWSARGPYGYTF.

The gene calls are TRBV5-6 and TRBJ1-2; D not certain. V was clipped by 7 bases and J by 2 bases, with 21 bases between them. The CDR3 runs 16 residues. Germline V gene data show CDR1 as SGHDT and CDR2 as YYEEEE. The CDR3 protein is CASLADNAGSNYGYTF. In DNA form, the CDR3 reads TGTGCCAGCCTGGCAGATAACGCGGGATCCAACTATGGCTACACCTTC.

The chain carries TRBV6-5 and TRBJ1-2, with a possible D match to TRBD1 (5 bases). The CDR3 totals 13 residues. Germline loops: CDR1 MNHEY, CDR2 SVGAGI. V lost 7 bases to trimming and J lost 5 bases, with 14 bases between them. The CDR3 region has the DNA TGTGCCAGCACCCTTGGGGCAGAGTATGGCTACACCTTC. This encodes CASTLGAEYGYTF.